The 6 T cell receptor beta chains reported below all come from one sample, sequenced in a study of response to subunit inactivated influenza vaccine. Each CDR3 protein is one row after TCRdb ran MiXCR on the RT-PCR reads. The sample consists of a few hundred thousand distinct CDR3 sequences, 12% to 15% of them appearing once. The material was PBMCs from blood, obtained 12 days after vaccination. These receptors all come from a middle-aged man who received an inactivated influenza vaccine.

The chain recombines TRBV25-1 with TRBJ1-5, with D uncertain. V was pared by 3 bases and J by 1 base, with 10 bases between. Germline-derived CDR1 and CDR2 are MGHDK and SYGVNS. CDR3 size: 15 residues. The CDR3 coding sequence is TGTGCCAGCAGTGAGGGAAGGTTCAGCAATCAGCCCCAGCATTTT. Its translation is CASSEGRFSNQPQHF.

The V and J genes are TRBV5-1 and TRBJ2-7; 8 bases match TRBD2. The germline gives CDR1 SGHRS, CDR2 YFSETQ. The CDR3 runs to 15 residues. V shed 5 bases, J shed 5 bases, and the junction held 12 bases outside the gene matches. The CDR3 DNA reads TGCGCCAGCAGTCGGCCATTAGCGGGGCGGGACGAGCAGTACTTC. Protein sequence: CASSRPLAGRDEQYF.

This clonotype was picked up a small number of times. CDR3 coding DNA: TGTGCCAGCTCACTACTACCTCACGACCAAGAGACCCAGTACTTC. As protein: CASSLLPHDQETQYF. The chain employs TRBV18 and TRBJ2-5; D is unresolved. V was clipped by 4 bases and J by 0 bases, with 12 bases between them. This CDR3 has 15 amino acids. CDR1 and CDR2 from the germline V gene are KGHSH and LQKENI.

There are a few counts of this clonotype. V usage is TRBV20-1 and J usage is TRBJ2-2; 7 bases are a match to TRBD1. Germline assignment: CDR1 DFQATT and CDR2 SNEGSKA (reference sequence). CDR3 size: 15 residues. V dropped 0 bases and J dropped 6; count of bases not matched to a gene: 7. CDR3 bases: TGCAGTGCTAGAGATCGCACAGGGGAGTCCGGGGAGCTGTTTTTT. Encoded protein: CSARDRTGESGELFF.

This clonotype was seen ten or more times. The chain has TRBV10-3 and TRBJ2-5; D possibly uses TRBD1 or TRBD2 (6 bases each). Trimming stripped 11 bases from V and 3 bases from J, with 25 bases between. Germline values: CDR1 ENHRY, CDR2 SYGVKD. The CDR3 contains 16 residues. CDR3 sequence reads: CAVGGFRAGDEETQYF. The CDR3 bases are TGTGCCGTCGGGGGCTTCCGAGCAGGGGATGAAGAGACCCAGTACTTC.

This clonotype was seen a handful of times. The chain combines TRBV20-1 with TRBJ2-2; 8 nucleotides line up with TRBD1. The ends lost 1 base at V and 4 bases at J; junction bases unmatched: 14. This CDR3 region has 18 residues. The germline gives CDR1 DFQATT, CDR2 SNEGSKA (reference sequence). CDR3 sequence reads: CSARVRGRMRFATGELFF. The DNA for the CDR3 is TGCAGTGCTAGAGTCAGGGGGCGAATGAGGTTCGCCACCGGGGAGCTGTTTTTT.